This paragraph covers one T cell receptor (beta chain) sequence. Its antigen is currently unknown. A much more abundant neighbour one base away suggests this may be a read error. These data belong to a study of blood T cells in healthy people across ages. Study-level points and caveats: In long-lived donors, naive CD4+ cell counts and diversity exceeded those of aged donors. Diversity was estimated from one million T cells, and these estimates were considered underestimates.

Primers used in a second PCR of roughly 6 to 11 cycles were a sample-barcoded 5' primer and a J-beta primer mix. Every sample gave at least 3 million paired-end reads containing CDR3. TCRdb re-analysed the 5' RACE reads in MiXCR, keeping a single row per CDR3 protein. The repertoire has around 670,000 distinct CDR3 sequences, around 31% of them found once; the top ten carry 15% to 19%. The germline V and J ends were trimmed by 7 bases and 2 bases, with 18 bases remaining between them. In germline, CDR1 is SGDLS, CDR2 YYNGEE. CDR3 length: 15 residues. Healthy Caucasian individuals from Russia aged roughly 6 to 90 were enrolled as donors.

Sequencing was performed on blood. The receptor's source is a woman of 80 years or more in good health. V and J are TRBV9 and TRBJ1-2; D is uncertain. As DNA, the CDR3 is TGTGCCAGCGGCCCGGAGGTGAGGGAAAACTATGGCTACACCTTC. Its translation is CASGPEVRENYGYTF.